This TCR beta chain stems from a study of glioma-infiltrating T cells after dendritic cell vaccination. As for the study in general: Dendritic cell vaccine was injected intradermally three times, biweekly.

Input was approximately 2.2 ug genomic DNA, or all available if less. Profiling relied on immunoSEQ multiplex PCR, and the TCRdb table lists in-frame clones only, not all of them. The data contain fewer than 40,000 clones, more than 90% of them singletons. V was pared by 6 bases and J by 8 bases, with 7 bases between. Germline-derived CDR1 and CDR2 are MNHEY and SVGAGI. The CDR3 is 11 residues long. None of the glioblastoma patients had an isocitrate dehydrogenase mutation. Concerning this clone: The target antigen is unknown.

Regarding the study as a whole: Longer survival after dendritic cell vaccination followed higher pretreatment TIL content.

This chain uses TRBV6-5 with TRBJ1-4, with D perhaps TRBD1 (5 bases). The TCR was taken from a human donor with glioblastoma. Source: blood, taken before dendritic cell vaccination. The DNA for the CDR3 is TGTGCCAGCAGCCAGGGAGAAAAACTGTTTTTT. Translating it yields CASSQGEKLFF.